The source of this TCR beta chain is a study of T cell changes during pregnancy in multiple sclerosis. Method: immunoSEQ multiplex PCR; TCRdb's copy keeps in-frame clones and lacks some. The repertoire holds approximately 97,000 clones, with around 92% as singletons. The sample in question was peripheral blood, obtained after pregnancy. The sequence was collected from a female donor in good health, enrolled as a control in a pregnancy study.

The CDR3 DNA reads TGTGCCAGCAGGCGGGGGGACTCTGGAAACACCATATATTTT. Translation: CASRRGDSGNTIYF. This chain uses TRBV7-9 with TRBJ1-3, with D perhaps matching TRBD1 (5 bases). Trimming took 6 bases from V and 0 from J, leaving 9 bases between them. The germline CDR1 and CDR2 sequences are SEHNR and FQNEAQ (reference sequence). This CDR3 is built from 14 residues.